The 23 T cell receptor beta chains below were found in one sample sequenced in a study of vaccination and CD4 T cells after COVID-19. What these receptors recognize is not known. Indicated treatment: 10-day PBMC culture with coronavirus spike peptide pools or control peptides (ViraFEST assay). The assay that was used to sequence DNA from cultured CD4+ T cells was the Oncomine TCR Beta short-read assay. A single record per CDR3 protein comes from TCRdb applying MiXCR to the PCR reads. The sample shows some 16,000 distinct CDR3 sequences, 30% to 45% of them seen only once. The sample consisted of CD4+ T cells from blood, cultured in vitro. The receptors were gathered from a human donor who had recovered from COVID-19.

The chain joins TRBV7-9 to TRBJ1-1; D perhaps matches TRBD1 (5 bases). The CDR3 runs to 14 residues. V was trimmed by 5 bases and J by 3 bases, leaving 13 bases between them. Germline V gene data show CDR1 as SEHNR and CDR2 as FQNEAQ (reference sequence). This CDR3 reads CASSPLRDDTEAFF. The CDR3 coding sequence is TGTGCCAGCAGCCCACTTAGGGACGACACTGAAGCTTTCTTT.

This clonotype was found once. The rearrangement links TRBV28 to TRBJ2-2, with D perhaps assigned TRBD1 or TRBD2 (5 bases each). Trimming cost V 10 bases and J 4 bases, with 16 bases left between them. The CDR3 is made up of 14 amino acids. Germline values: CDR1 MDHEN, CDR2 SYDVKM. The CDR3 spells CATDGAGLTGELFF. In nucleotides, the CDR3 is TGTGCCACAGACGGGGCAGGGCTCACCGGGGAGCTGTTTTTT.

The chain uses TRBV2 and TRBJ2-7, with D perhaps TRBD1 or TRBD2 (5 bases each). The V gene's germline CDR1 is SNHLY and CDR2 FYNNEI. V was pared by 4 bases and J by 6 bases, with 10 bases between. This CDR3 is 12 amino acids long. The CDR3 loop reads CASSGDGTEQYF. The CDR3 DNA is TGTGCCAGCAGTGGGGACGGAACCGAGCAGTACTTC.

The chain employs TRBV6-1 and TRBJ2-7, with D possibly matching TRBD1 (6 bases). The CDR3 has 14 amino acids. CDR1 MNHNS and CDR2 SASEGT come from the germline V gene. V was clipped by 6 bases and J by 7 bases, with 19 bases between them. The CDR3 is CASSDRWTVGEQYF. The CDR3 region has the DNA TGTGCCAGCAGCGACCGGTGGACAGTTGGGGAGCAGTACTTC.

A few counts support this clonotype. This sequence joins TRBV27 and TRBJ1-1; no clear D. With 3 bases removed from V and 0 bases from J, the gap between germline ends came to 14 bases. This CDR3 comprises 16 residues. Germline V gene data show CDR1 as MNHEY and CDR2 as SMNVEV (reference sequence). The CDR3 here is CASSFTDRHMNTEAFF. The CDR3, as DNA: TGTGCCAGCAGTTTCACTGACCGTCATATGAACACTGAAGCTTTCTTT.

The V call is TRBV7-2, the J call TRBJ2-1; no firm D call. This CDR3 comprises 16 residues. Germline V lookup: CDR1 SGHTA, CDR2 FQGNSA. Between the trimmed V and J ends, which lost 4 bases and 0 bases, there was a span of 13 bases. CDR3 residues: CASSSESTLSYNEQFF. The DNA of the CDR3 is TGTGCCAGCAGCTCCGAATCAACACTCTCCTACAATGAGCAGTTCTTC.

The chain carries TRBV28 and TRBJ1-4; 11 bases align to TRBD1. CDR1 and CDR2 from the germline V gene are MDHEN and SYDVKM. The CDR3 consists of 14 residues. V lost 6 bases and J lost 13; bases outside the gene matches: 10. This CDR3 reads CASRAGQGDWGLFF. The CDR3 DNA reads as TGTGCCAGCAGAGCGGGACAGGGGGATTGGGGACTGTTTTTT.

The chain carries TRBV6-4 and TRBJ1-2; no firm D call. The CDR3 covers 14 residues. The germline V and J ends were trimmed by 8 bases and 9 bases, with 22 bases remaining between them. Germline V CDR1 and CDR2: MRHNA, SNTAGT. CDR3 coding DNA: TGTGCCAGCCTTCCCCCCCCAAATGTGATTCGCTACACCTTC. Protein sequence: CASLPPPNVIRYTF.

The chain recombines TRBV7-2 with TRBJ1-5; 9 nucleotides match TRBD1. The V and J ends lost 3 bases and 6 bases, in that order; junction bases with no gene match: 15. This CDR3 has 18 amino acids. Germline V gives CDR1 SGHTA, CDR2 FQGNSA. Here the CDR3 reads CASSFLGEGTGRSQPQHF. Written as DNA, the CDR3 is TGTGCCAGCAGCTTCTTAGGGGAAGGGACAGGGAGGAGTCAGCCCCAGCATTTT.

This clonotype turned up a few times. The rearrangement joins TRBV30 to TRBJ2-3, with D perhaps given as TRBD1 or TRBD2 (6 bases each). V was shortened by 4 bases and J by 4 bases, with 15 bases between the two germline ends. This CDR3 has 14 amino acids. The germline V gene has CDR1 GTSNPN and CDR2 SVGIG (reference sequence). CDR3: CAWNRGEWPDTQYF. The CDR3 DNA reads as TGTGCCTGGAATAGGGGGGAGTGGCCAGATACGCAGTATTTT. The full variable domain, completed using reference TRBV30 and TRBJ2-3, is SQTIHQWPATLVQPVGSPLSLECTVEGTSNPNLYWYRQAAGRGLQLLFYSVGIGQISSEVPQNLSASRPQDRQFILSSKKLLLSDSGFYLCAWNRGEWPDTQYFGPGTRLTVL.

The chain recombines TRBV6-2 or TRBV6-3 with TRBJ2-5; unclear D gene. CDR1 is MNHEY, CDR2 SVGEGT, per germline. The CDR3 consists of 14 residues. V lost 8 bases, J lost 0 bases, and 13 bases lay in between. The DNA for the CDR3 is TGTGCCAGCTTCACAATAGGATACCAAGAGACCCAGTACTTC. As protein: CASFTIGYQETQYF.

The chain employs TRBV10-3 and TRBJ2-1; 8 bases map to TRBD2. The V gene end was trimmed by 10 bases and the J gene end by 7 bases; junction bases not matched to a gene: 12. The CDR3 runs to 14 residues. The germline CDR1 and CDR2 sequences are ENHRY and SYGVKD. The CDR3 spells CATENSGSGNEQFF. CDR3 DNA sequence: TGTGCCACAGAAAACAGCGGGAGTGGTAATGAGCAGTTCTTC.

There are a few counts of this clonotype. The chain couples TRBV6-1 to TRBJ2-1; TRBD2 aligns across 7 bases. CDR1 and CDR2 (germline): MNHNS, SASEGT. V was clipped by 5 bases and J by 5 bases; unmatched bases: 6. This CDR3 spans 14 amino acids. The CDR3 DNA sequence: TGTGCCAGCAGTCGCGGGAGTCAGGACAATGAGCAGTTCTTC. It encodes CASSRGSQDNEQFF.

The chain carries TRBV28 and TRBJ2-5; possible D gene TRBD2, 8 bases. The germline CDR1 and CDR2 sequences are MDHEN and SYDVKM. Trimming pared 7 bases from V and 7 bases from J, leaving 19 bases between. This CDR3 spans 14 amino acids. The CDR3 nucleotides read TGTGCCAGCACCAGGACTAGCAGGGGGGGGACCCAGTACTTC. Translation gives CASTRTSRGGTQYF.

This sequence joins TRBV7-3 and TRBJ2-5, with D hard to call. The germline V gene has CDR1 SGHTA and CDR2 FQGTGA. V dropped 3 bases and J dropped 4 bases, with 9 bases sitting between them. The CDR3 consists of 13 residues. The CDR3, as DNA: TGTGCCAGCAGCTTCGCGGCCACAGAGACCCAGTACTTC. Protein sequence: CASSFAATETQYF.

The genes are TRBV2 and TRBJ2-3; the D is unclear. Germline CDR1 reads SNHLY; CDR2 reads FYNNEI. This CDR3 is 15 amino acids long. Trimming shortened V by 7 bases and J by 9 bases, and 23 bases separated the two germline ends. Written as DNA, the CDR3 is TGTGCCAGCAAATTTATTGATTTCGCACAGAACACGCAGTATTTT. Amino acids: CASKFIDFAQNTQYF.

This clonotype was counted only a few times. The chain combines TRBV2 with TRBJ2-7; no definite D call. Germline V gene sequence: CDR1 SNHLY, CDR2 FYNNEI. The germline V and J ends were trimmed by 1 base and 1 base, with 8 bases remaining between them. There are 14 residues in the CDR3. The CDR3 bases are TGTGCCAGCAGTGAAGGGTCTTTGTCCTACGAGCAGTACTTC. This sequence encodes CASSEGSLSYEQYF.

This clonotype was picked up a small number of times. The junction departs from the called germline gene at one end, perhaps through a read error. The V and J genes are TRBV4-1 and TRBJ1-5, with D possibly being TRBD1 (5 bases). Germline CDR1 is MGHRA and CDR2 is YSYEKL. The CDR3 is 17 amino acids. The DNA for the CDR3 is TGCGCCAGCAGCCAAGTGTTGCGCCCGCCGGGGGGTCAGCCCCGGCATTTT. Translating gives CASSQVLRPPGGQPRHF.

The CDR3 DNA reads as TGTGCCAGCAGAGGGGCGGGCCTGACTGAAGCTTTCTTT. This sequence encodes CASRGAGLTEAFF. The V and J genes are TRBV2 and TRBJ1-1, with D possibly matching TRBD1 (5 bases). Looked up from germline, CDR1 is SNHLY and CDR2 is FYNNEI. This CDR3 has 13 residues. The V and J ends lost 6 bases and 5 bases respectively, with 13 bases between them.

The V and J genes are TRBV29-1 and TRBJ2-2; D perhaps matches TRBD1 (6 bases). Germline CDR1 and CDR2: SQVTM and ANQGSEA. The CDR3 is 15 amino acids. Trimming shortened V by 7 bases and J by 4 bases, and 19 bases separated the two germline ends. CDR3 sequence (DNA): TGCAGCGCCACCGAGATAGTAGGGGGCACCGGGGAGCTGTTTTTT. Protein: CSATEIVGGTGELFF.

The J gene is TRBJ2-3, the V gene TRBV7-6; D uncertain. The V gene lost 4 bases and the J gene lost 0 bases, with 8 bases spanning the gap. From germline, CDR1 is SGHVS and CDR2 FNYEAQ. CDR3 length: 14 amino acids. The chain's CDR3 is CASSYDPSTDTQYF. CDR3 sequence (DNA): TGTGCCAGCAGCTACGATCCCAGCACAGATACGCAGTATTTT.

This clonotype has just a few counts. The chain carries TRBV15 and TRBJ2-2, with D tentatively TRBD1 (6 bases). The ends were cut back, 1 base at V and 7 bases at J, with 13 bases in the middle. The CDR3 loop spans 15 amino acids. Germline lookup yields CDR1 LNHNV and CDR2 YYDKDF (reference sequence). The CDR3: CATSRAAGVGGELFF. Here the CDR3 DNA reads TGTGCCACCAGCAGAGCGGCAGGGGTTGGCGGGGAGCTGTTTTTT.

This chain links TRBV28 with TRBJ2-7; 11 bases are a match to TRBD2. The CDR3 has 14 amino acids. The ends lost 6 bases at V and 6 bases at J; junction bases unmatched: 7. Germline V gives CDR1 MDHEN, CDR2 SYDVKM. CDR3 DNA: TGTGCCAGCAGGGTCAGAGGACTAGCGGGCGAGCAGTACTTC. Translating gives CASRVRGLAGEQYF.